This record looks at one T cell receptor beta chain sequence and its context. This sample stems from a study of blood T cell repertoires in COVID-19. Study at large: Samples representing acute and convalescent COVID-19 were sourced from the United States, Italy and Spain. T cells, B-cell-depleted T cells, or PBMCs supplied cDNA or gDNA.

CDR1 and CDR2 (germline): KGHDR, SFDVKD. Trimming left V 7 bases short and J 4 bases short, with 15 bases between. CDR3 length: 14 amino acids. Patients from Seattle were sampled longitudinally, starting during active infection. TCRdb's table, derived via immunoSEQ multiplex PCR, lists solely in-frame clones and lacks some. The top ten hold 6.5% to 8% of the sample, which has about 300,000 clones, around 90% seen once. This chain uses TRBV24-1 with TRBJ2-5; D is possibly TRBD1 (6 bases). The sample comprised peripheral blood. This TCR was recovered from a woman younger than 45 with COVID-19, enrolled during active disease. The CDR3, as DNA: TGTGCCACCAGCCGGGACACGGTCCCAGAGACCCAGTACTTC. Protein: CATSRDTVPETQYF.